A selection of T cell receptor beta chains follows, all from one sample in a study of blood T cell repertoires in COVID-19. TCRdb's copy holds only in-frame clones and misses some; the assay was immunoSEQ multiplex PCR. The repertoire consists of 130,000 to 150,000 clones, with more than 60% occurring once and the leading ten covering about 2%. Sequenced sample: peripheral blood. All receptors derive from a woman in her sixties or seventies with acute or convalescent COVID-19. Each CDR3 is given with its conserved first and last residue. A D gene is named only where the DNA matches it firmly. Size is omitted from some rows. Given values are once, few, many or a class for expanded clones.

J | V | size | D | CDR3 | DNA
TRBJ1-1 | TRBV18 | NA | NA | CASSPDMNTEAFF | TGTGCCAGCTCACCGGACATGAACACTGAAGCTTTCTTT
TRBJ1-2 | TRBV27 | NA | NA | CASSLVQGFYGYTF | TGTGCCAGCAGTTTGGTACAGGGTTTCTATGGCTACACCTTC
TRBJ1-3 | TRBV19 | NA | NA | CASSRVGSGNTIYF | TGTGCCAGTAGTCGGGTGGGCTCTGGAAACACCATATATTTT
TRBJ2-7 | TRBV19 | NA | TRBD2 | CASSISGGPGEQYF | TGTGCCAGTAGTATCAGCGGGGGGCCTGGGGAGCAGTACTTC
TRBJ2-3 | TRBV7-6 | NA | TRBD2 | CASSLKGTSGREKDTQYF | TGTGCCAGCAGCTTAAAGGGGACTAGCGGGAGAGAGAAAGATACGCAGTATTTT
TRBJ2-1 | TRBV27 | NA | NA | CASSLSTPTHNEQFF | TGTGCCAGCAGTTTAAGCACCCCTACCCACAATGAGCAGTTCTTC
TRBJ2-3 | TRBV19 | NA | NA | CATSVGRGRTDTQYF | TGTGCCACCTCAGTCGGCAGGGGTCGCACAGATACGCAGTATTTT
TRBJ1-4 | TRBV19 | NA | NA | CASSLTGTGRKLFF | TGTGCCAGTAGCCTGACAGGAACGGGGAGAAAACTGTTTTTT
TRBJ2-1 | TRBV5-1 | NA | TRBD1 | CASSNTGTGLNEQFF | TGCGCCAGCAGCAATACCGGGACAGGTCTCAATGAGCAGTTCTTC
TRBJ2-1 | TRBV5-4 | once | NA | CASSLRRVTRSEQFF | TGTGCCAGCAGCTTACGGCGGGTAACTAGAAGTGAGCAGTTCTTC
TRBJ2-7 | TRBV10-3 | NA | NA | CAISAQGDEQYF | TGTGCCATCAGTGCGCAGGGTGACGAGCAGTACTTC
TRBJ1-1 | TRBV12-3/TRBV12-4 | NA | NA | CVSKRGAGEAFF | TGTGTCAGCAAGCGTGGGGCAGGTGAAGCTTTCTTT
TRBJ2-7 | TRBV10-3 | NA | TRBD2 | CAIRAGGDEQYF | TGTGCCATCCGGGCGGGAGGAGACGAGCAGTACTTC
TRBJ2-7 | TRBV6-1 | NA | TRBD1 | CASSRGQDYEQYF | TGTGCCAGCAGCCGCGGACAGGACTACGAGCAGTACTTC